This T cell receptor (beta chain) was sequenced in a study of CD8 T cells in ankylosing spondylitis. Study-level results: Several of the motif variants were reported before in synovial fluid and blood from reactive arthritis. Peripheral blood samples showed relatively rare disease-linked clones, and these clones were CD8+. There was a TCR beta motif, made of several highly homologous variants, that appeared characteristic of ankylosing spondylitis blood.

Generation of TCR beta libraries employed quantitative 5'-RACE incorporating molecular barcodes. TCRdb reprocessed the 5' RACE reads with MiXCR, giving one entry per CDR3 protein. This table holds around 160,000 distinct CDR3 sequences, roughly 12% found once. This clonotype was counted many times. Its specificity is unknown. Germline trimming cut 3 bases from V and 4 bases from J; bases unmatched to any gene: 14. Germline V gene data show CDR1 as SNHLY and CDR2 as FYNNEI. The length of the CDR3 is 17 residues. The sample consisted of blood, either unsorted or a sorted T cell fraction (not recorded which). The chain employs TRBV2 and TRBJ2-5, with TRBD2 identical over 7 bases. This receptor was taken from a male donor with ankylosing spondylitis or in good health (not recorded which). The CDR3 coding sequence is TGTGCCAGCAGTGATATCCCGTCTAGCGGAACCCGAGAGACCCAGTACTTC. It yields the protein CASSDIPSSGTRETQYF.